This T cell receptor beta chain was profiled in a study of Graves' ophthalmopathy and Graves' hyperthyroidism. As regards this clonotype: Mismatch with germline at one junction end may stem from a read error.

Amplification of TCR beta CDR3 regions used RNA transcripts. HTBI primers were employed in first-round RT-PCR, then a second-round multiplex PCR followed. TCRdb reanalysed the multiplex PCR reads using MiXCR and keeps one entry per CDR3 protein. The table includes about 400,000 distinct CDR3 sequences, roughly 15% detected once. The CDR3 extends over 15 amino acids. Germline assignment: CDR1 LNHDA and CDR2 SQIVND (reference sequence). The specimen was peripheral blood. The TCR sequence derives from a woman under 30 with stable Graves' hyperthyroidism. The chain is built from TRBV19 and TRBJ2-2; 7 nucleotides match TRBD1. CDR3 DNA: TGTGCCAGTACTATAAAGGGGGCCTACACCGGGGAGCTGTTTTTT. Residues: CASTIKGAYTGELFF.